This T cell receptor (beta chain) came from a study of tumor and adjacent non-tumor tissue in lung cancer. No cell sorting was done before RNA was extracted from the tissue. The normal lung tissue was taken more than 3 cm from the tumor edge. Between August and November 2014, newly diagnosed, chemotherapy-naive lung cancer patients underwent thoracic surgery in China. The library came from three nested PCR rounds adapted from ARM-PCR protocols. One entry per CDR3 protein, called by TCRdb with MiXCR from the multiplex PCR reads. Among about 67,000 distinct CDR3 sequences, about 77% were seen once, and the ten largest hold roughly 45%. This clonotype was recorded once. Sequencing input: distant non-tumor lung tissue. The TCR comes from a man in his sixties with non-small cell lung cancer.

This CDR3 reads CASSLVGENIQYF. The CDR3 DNA follows: TGTGCCAGCAGCCTAGTGGGAGAGAACATTCAGTACTTC. V is TRBV5-4 and J is TRBJ2-4; D perhaps matches TRBD2 (5 bases). The CDR3 runs 13 residues. V was trimmed by 4 bases and J by 7 bases, leaving 12 bases between them. The germline V gene has CDR1 SGHNT and CDR2 YYREEE (reference sequence).